This TCR beta chain stems from a study of follicular helper T cells after annual influenza vaccination. About the study: Some donors were sampled over the 2013-2014, 2014-2015 and 2015-2016 vaccinations. Study-level points and caveats: Recurrent ICOS+CD38+ cTfh clonotypes included tetramer and AIM influenza-specific ones. For non-cTfh compartments, undersampling could not be ruled out.

This clone was seen a few times. Its specificity is not known. The table came from immunoSEQ multiplex PCR; TCRdb's copy has only in-frame clones and leaves some out. The sample lists around 6,200 clones, 84% occurring once. The time point was: 2015-2016 season, 7 days after influenza vaccination. This specimen was CXCR5- memory CD4+ T cells sorted from blood, taken 7 days after influenza vaccination. The TCR originated in an adult who received the influenza vaccine.

CDR3 bases: TGCGCCAGCAGCTTGGGGGCAGGGGGCCTTTCAACTAATGAAAAACTGTTTTTT. This encodes CASSLGAGGLSTNEKLFF. This chain links TRBV5-1 with TRBJ1-4, with 8 bases aligning to TRBD1. The J segment lost 0 bases and the V segment lost 0 bases, leaving 7 bases of the junction unmatched. CDR1 and CDR2 from the germline V gene are SGHRS and YFSETQ. The CDR3 is 18 amino acids.